This note documents a single T cell receptor (beta chain) sequence. CDR1 is KGHSH, CDR2 LQKENI, per germline. V dropped 2 bases and J dropped 3; count of bases not matched to a gene: 5. CDR3 length equals 15 residues. The authors' processing: Reference gene primer amplification gave nucleated cell count estimates. Assay used: immunoSEQ multiplex PCR; TCRdb lists only in-frame clones, some missing. V and J calls and clone size follow that table, whereas D and trimming were derived from the DNA. Counted here are nearly 300,000 clones, approximately 88% occurring once; the ten biggest clones make up around 1.6%. The sample belongs to a study of blood T cell repertoires in COVID-19. Study information: Both acute and convalescent COVID-19 samples were obtained from the United States, Italy and Spain. From T cells, B-cell-depleted T cells, or PBMCs came the material, which was cDNA or gDNA.

The sequenced sample consisted of peripheral blood. The V and J genes are TRBV18 and TRBJ2-5; 8 bases agree with TRBD2. The receptor was derived from a human donor with COVID-19, enrolled during active disease. The donor label of this sample is uncertain. CDR3 sequence (DNA): TGTGCCAGCTCACCAAGTAGCGGGGAAAAAGAGACCCAGTACTTC. This encodes CASSPSSGEKETQYF.